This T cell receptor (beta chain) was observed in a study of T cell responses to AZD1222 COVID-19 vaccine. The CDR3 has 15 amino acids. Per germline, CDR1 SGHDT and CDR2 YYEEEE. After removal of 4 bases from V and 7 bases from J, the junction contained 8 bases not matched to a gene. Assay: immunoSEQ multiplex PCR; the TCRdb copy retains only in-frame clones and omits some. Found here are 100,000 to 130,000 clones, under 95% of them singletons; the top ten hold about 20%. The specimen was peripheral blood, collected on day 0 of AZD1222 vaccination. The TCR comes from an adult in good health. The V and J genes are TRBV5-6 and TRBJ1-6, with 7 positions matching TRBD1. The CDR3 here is CASSPDRLKNSPLHF. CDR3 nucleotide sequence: TGTGCCAGCAGCCCGGACAGGTTAAAAAATTCACCCCTCCACTTT.